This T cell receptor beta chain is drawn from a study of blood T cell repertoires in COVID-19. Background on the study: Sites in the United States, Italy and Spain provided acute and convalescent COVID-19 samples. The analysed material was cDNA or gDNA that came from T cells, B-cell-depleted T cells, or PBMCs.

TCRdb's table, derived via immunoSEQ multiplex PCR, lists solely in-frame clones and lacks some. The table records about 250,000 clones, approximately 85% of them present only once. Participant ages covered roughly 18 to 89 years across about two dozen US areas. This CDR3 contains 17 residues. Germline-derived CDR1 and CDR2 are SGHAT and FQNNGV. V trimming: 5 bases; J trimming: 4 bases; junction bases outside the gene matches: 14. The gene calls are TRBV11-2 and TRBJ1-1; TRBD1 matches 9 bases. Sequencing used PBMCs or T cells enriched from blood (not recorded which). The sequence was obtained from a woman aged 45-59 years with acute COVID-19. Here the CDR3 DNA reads TGTGCCAGCAGCGAAAACCTCGTACAGGGGGCGCGCACTGAAGCTTTCTTT. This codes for CASSENLVQGARTEAFF. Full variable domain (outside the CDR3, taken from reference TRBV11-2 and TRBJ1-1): EAGVAQSPRYKIIEKRQSVAFWCNPISGHATLYWYQQILGQGPKLLIQFQNNGVVDDSQLPKDRFSAERLKGVDSTLKIQPAKLEDSAVYLCASSENLVQGARTEAFFGQGTRLTVV.